This TCR beta chain was obtained from a study of CD4 T cells in relation to SARS-CoV-2 and coronaviruses. Before the COVID-19 pandemic, during about 2011-2019, CD4+ T cells were taken from unexposed donors. Isolation of CD4+ T cells took place after around eleven days in culture. The CDR3 is made up of 13 amino acids. Germline V gives CDR1 MRHNA, CDR2 SNTAGT. Between the trimmed V and J ends, which lost 6 bases and 8 bases, there was a span of 15 bases. Comment on this clone: Its antigen is undetermined.

The table came from immunoSEQ multiplex PCR; TCRdb's copy has only in-frame clones and leaves some out. Of approximately 20,000 clones in the sample, roughly 80% were seen once. The chain carries TRBV6-4 and TRBJ2-3, with D hard to call. This receptor was identified in a human donor in good health. The source material was CD4+ T cells from PBMCs, cultured in vitro. The CDR3 is CASSLNPASTQYF. The CDR3 bases are TGTGCCAGCAGCCTCAATCCAGCGAGTACGCAGTATTTT.